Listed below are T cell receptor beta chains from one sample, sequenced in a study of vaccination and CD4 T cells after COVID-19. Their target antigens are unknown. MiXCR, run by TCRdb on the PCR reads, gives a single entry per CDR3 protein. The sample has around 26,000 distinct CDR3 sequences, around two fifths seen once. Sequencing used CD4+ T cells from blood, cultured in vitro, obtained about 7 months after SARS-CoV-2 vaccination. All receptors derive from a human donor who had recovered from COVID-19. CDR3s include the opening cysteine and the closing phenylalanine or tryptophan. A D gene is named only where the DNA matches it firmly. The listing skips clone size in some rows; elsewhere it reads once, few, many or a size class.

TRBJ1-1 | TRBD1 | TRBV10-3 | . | CAIQDREGTEAFF | TGTGCCATCCAAGACAGGGAGGGTACTGAAGCTTTCTTT
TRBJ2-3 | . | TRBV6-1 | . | CASKTGLDTQYF | TGTGCCAGCAAGACGGGTTTGGATACGCAGTATTTT
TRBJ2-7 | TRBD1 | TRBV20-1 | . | CSATGQGTVEQYF | TGCAGTGCTACGGGACAGGGGACTGTCGAGCAGTACTTC
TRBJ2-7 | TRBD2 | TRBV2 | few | CASRAGEIPNEQYF | TGTGCCAGCAGGGCGGGAGAGATTCCGAACGAGCAGTACTTC
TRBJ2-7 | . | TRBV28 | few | CASSRPLQQYF | TGTGCCAGCAGCCGCCCGCTCCAGCAGTACTTC
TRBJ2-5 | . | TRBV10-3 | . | CAISDPRLSNQETQYF | TGTGCCATCAGTGACCCGCGACTATCAAACCAAGAGACCCAGTACTTC
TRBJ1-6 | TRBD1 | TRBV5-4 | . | CASSWTRGGAGNSPLHF | TGTGCCAGCAGCTGGACCCGAGGGGGCGCCGGGAATTCACCCCTCCACTTT
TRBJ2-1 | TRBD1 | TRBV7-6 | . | CASSSTGLPYNEQFF | TGTGCCAGCAGTTCGACAGGGTTACCCTACAATGAGCAGTTCTTC
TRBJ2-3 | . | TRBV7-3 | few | CASSLTSGLGADTQYF | TGTGCCAGCAGCTTAACCTCTGGGTTGGGGGCAGATACGCAGTATTTT
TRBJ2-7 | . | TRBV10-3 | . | CAIRTGTASYEQYF | TGTGCCATCAGAACCGGGACGGCCTCCTACGAGCAGTACTTC
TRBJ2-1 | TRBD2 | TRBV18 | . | CASSQSSGDEQFF | TGTGCCAGCTCACAATCTAGCGGCGATGAGCAGTTCTTC
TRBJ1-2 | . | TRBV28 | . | CASSRRLRANYGYTF | TGTGCCAGCAGCCGAAGACTTAGAGCTAACTATGGCTACACCTTC
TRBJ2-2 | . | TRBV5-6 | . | CTSSPLSTGELFF | TGTACCAGCAGCCCCCTGTCCACCGGGGAGCTGTTTTTT
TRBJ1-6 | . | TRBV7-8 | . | CASSLARIRWGALHF | TGTGCCAGCAGCTTAGCGCGAATAAGATGGGGCGCCCTCCACTTT
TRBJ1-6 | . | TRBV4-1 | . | CASSQDRIFSSPLHF | TGCGCCAGCAGCCAAGACCGGATCTTTAGTTCACCCCTCCACTTT